The 6 T cell receptor beta chains below all came from one sample that was sequenced in a study of T cells in localized non-small cell lung cancer. The protocol was immunoSEQ multiplex PCR, while the TCRdb copy is restricted to in-frame clones and leaves out a portion. The data hold about 77,000 clones, with 88% observed a single time. This specimen was peripheral blood, taken before any cancer treatment. Source of these receptors: a woman between 35 and 75 years old with stage I squamous cell lung carcinoma.

In its sample, this clone was seen once. The chain has TRBV19 and TRBJ1-6; the D gene is possibly TRBD1 (6 bases). Deletions cut 3 bases from V and 7 bases from J, with 13 bases between. The CDR3 is 15 residues long. Germline CDR1 reads LNHDA; CDR2 reads SQIVND (reference sequence). Here the CDR3 reads CASSIGQGRNSPLHF. Here the CDR3 DNA reads TGTGCCAGTAGTATTGGCCAGGGGAGAAATTCACCCCTCCACTTT.

This chain links TRBV30 with TRBJ1-6; a weak D match, TRBD1 (5 bases). Germline-derived CDR1 and CDR2 are GTSNPN and SVGIG (reference sequence). This CDR3 is 12 amino acids long. Trimming cost V 4 bases and J 13 bases, with 14 bases left between them. Written as DNA, the CDR3 is TGTGCCTGGAAGATAGGGGACCATCCCCTCCACTTT. Protein product: CAWKIGDHPLHF.

The gene calls are TRBV19 and TRBJ1-2, with 8 bases that match TRBD1. The CDR3 length is 17 residues. J lost 0 bases, V lost 3 bases, and 9 bases had no gene match. Germline V lookup: CDR1 LNHDA, CDR2 SQIVND (reference sequence). CDR3 sequence (DNA): TGTGCCAGTAGTATTGACAGGGGAGGATCTGCTAACTATGGCTACACCTTC. As protein: CASSIDRGGSANYGYTF.

This chain links TRBV2 with TRBJ1-2; D unresolved. The CDR3 is made up of 14 amino acids. Per the germline V gene, CDR1 is SNHLY and CDR2 is FYNNEI. Trimming removed 7 bases at V and 0 bases at J, with 12 bases between. CDR3 DNA: TGTGCCAGCAAGGGAGTTCTAACTAACTATGGCTACACCTTC. This sequence encodes CASKGVLTNYGYTF.

This clone was recorded a few times. V gene TRBV29-1 combines with J gene TRBJ1-2; D unclear. The CDR3 has 9 amino acids. The ends were cut back, 4 bases at V and 9 bases at J, with 6 bases in the middle. Germline CDR1 reads SQVTM; CDR2 reads ANQGSEA. The CDR3 sequence is CSVGERYTF. As DNA, the CDR3 is TGCAGCGTTGGGGAACGCTACACCTTC.

The V gene is TRBV15, the J gene TRBJ2-1; D unclear. Trimming left V 0 bases short and J 9 bases short, with 18 bases between. This CDR3 is 16 amino acids long. Per germline, CDR1 LNHNV and CDR2 YYDKDF (reference sequence). In DNA form, the CDR3 reads TGTGCCACCAGCAGAGATTGGGCGACATTTGCCGCTGAGCAGTTCTTC. Residues: CATSRDWATFAAEQFF.